This T cell receptor beta chain derives from a study of OX40 agonist ivuxolimab in advanced cancers. Turning to the study itself: At 0.01 to 10 mg/kg, ivuxolimab was administered intravenously to patients every 2 weeks. Three dose-escalation patients had partial responses: one with hepatocellular carcinoma and two with cutaneous melanoma. General study findings and limits: Partial responders dosed at 0.1-3.0 mg/kg displayed clonal expansion ranking among the lowest. Both CD4+ and CD8+ T cell populations in blood had undergone clonal expansion by week 6 at 0.1 to 3.0 mg/kg.

Here immunoSEQ multiplex PCR was the method, and the copy in TCRdb shows in-frame clones only, minus some. The repertoire includes about 19,000 clones, roughly 71% of them detected once, and 18% sits in the top ten. Note on this clone: What it binds is unknown.

The material was CD4+ or CD8+ T cells sorted from blood, obtained in a trial of the OX40 agonist ivuxolimab. This TCR was sampled from an adult with an advanced solid tumor such as melanoma, head and neck, liver or kidney cancer.

The CDR3, as DNA: TGTGCCAGCAGCTTACAGGGTACCACCTTC. Translation gives CASSLQGTTF. V is TRBV7-2 and J is TRBJ1-2; weak D call: TRBD1 (5 bases). V was shortened by 2 bases and J by 13 bases, with 8 bases between the two germline ends. CDR3 length equals 10 residues. Germline lookup yields CDR1 SGHTA and CDR2 FQGNSA. The variable domain in full, completed from reference TRBV7-2 and TRBJ1-2, reads GAGVSQSPSNKVTEKGKDVELRCDPISGHTALYWYRQSLGQGLEFLIYFQGNSAPDKSGLPSDRFSAERTGGSVSTLTIQRTQQEDSAVYLCASSLQGTTFGSGTRLTVV.